Each of the 18 T cell receptor beta chains below was sequenced from the same sample in a study of shared clonotypes between healthy human individuals. The repertoire was sequenced with immunoSEQ multiplex PCR; TCRdb's copy has only in-frame clones and lacks some. The sample has about 2.5 million clones; around 93% are singletons. The specimen sequenced was naive CD4+ T cells from PBMCs. Sample subset: CD45RA+ positively selected. These receptors were obtained from a man between 18 and 35 years old in good health. Some clones in this sample may be carry-over from other donors' samples.

This clone showed up just a few times. V and J are TRBV29-1 and TRBJ1-5; D may be TRBD1 (6 bases). The CDR3 is 12 residues long. Deletions cut 5 bases from V and 9 bases from J, with 14 bases between. In germline, CDR1 is SQVTM, CDR2 ANQGSEA. The CDR3 coding sequence is TGCAGCGTTTCCACCGGGACAAGGCCCCAGCATTTT. Translation gives CSVSTGTRPQHF. Full variable domain (rest looked up from reference TRBV29-1 and TRBJ1-5): SAVISQKPSRDICQRGTSLTIQCQVDSQVTMMFWYRQQPGQSLTLIATANQGSEATYESGFVIDKFPISRPNLTFSTLTVSNMSPEDSSIYLCSVSTGTRPQHFGDGTRLSIL.

This chain's CDR3 is CASSLVGRSASWEKLFF. The CDR3 DNA is TGTGCCAGCAGCTTGGTCGGCAGAAGTGCAAGTTGGGAAAAACTGTTTTTT. The chain uses TRBV5-6 and TRBJ1-4; D remains ambiguous. The CDR3 has 17 amino acids. Germline-derived CDR1 and CDR2 are SGHDT and YYEEEE. Deletions cut 0 bases from V and 8 bases from J, with 20 bases between. Full variable domain (rest looked up from reference TRBV5-6 and TRBJ1-4): DAGVTQSPTHLIKTRGQQVTLRCSPKSGHDTVSWYQQALGQGPQFIFQYYEEEERQRGNFPDRFSGHQFPNYSSELNVNALLLGDSALYLCASSLVGRSASWEKLFFGSGTQLSVL.

This clone was detected only once. This sample also contains other DNA sequences that code for the same CDR3. The genes are TRBV9 and TRBJ2-3, with 9 bases that match TRBD1. The CDR3 covers 15 residues. J was trimmed by 1 base and V by 4 bases; bases with no gene match: 4. The germline V gene encodes CDR1 SGDLS and CDR2 YYNGEE. The CDR3, as DNA: TGTGCCAGCAGCCCCAGGACAGGGGGCACAGATACGCAGTATTTT. Residues: CASSPRTGGTDTQYF.

The rearrangement uses TRBV19 and TRBJ2-7; D might be TRBD1 or TRBD2, each matching 5 bases. The length of the CDR3 is 14 residues. V dropped 10 bases and J dropped 1 base, with 17 bases sitting between them. In germline, CDR1 is LNHDA, CDR2 SQIVND (reference sequence). For the CDR3, the DNA is TGTGCCACCTCGCCTACCGGGACGTCCTACGAGCAGTACTTC. Translation gives CATSPTGTSYEQYF.

The chain is built from TRBV27 and TRBJ2-1, with D possibly TRBD2 on 5 matching bases. V was trimmed by 6 bases and J by 7 bases, leaving 13 bases between them. Germline V gives CDR1 MNHEY, CDR2 SMNVEV (reference sequence). There are 13 residues in the CDR3. For the CDR3, the DNA is TGTGCCAGCAGCAACTCCTGGAGGAATGAGCAGTTCTTC. This translates into CASSNSWRNEQFF.

The chain employs TRBV7-2 and TRBJ1-1, with 7 bases lining up with TRBD1. The CDR3 has 19 amino acids. Germline CDR1 is SGHTA and CDR2 is FQGNSA. V lost 1 base, J lost 0 bases, and 14 bases stayed unmatched. CDR3 sequence: CASSLDRPGQPFMNTEAFF. In nucleotides, the CDR3 is TGTGCCAGCAGCTTAGATCGACCGGGACAGCCTTTTATGAACACTGAAGCTTTCTTT.

The chain uses TRBV7-7 and TRBJ2-1; possibly TRBD1 for D (6 bases). CDR1 is SSHAT and CDR2 is FNYEAQ in the germline V gene (reference sequence). The germline V and J ends were trimmed by 5 bases and 10 bases, with 9 bases remaining between them. The CDR3 sequence is 11 residues long. This chain's CDR3 is CASSPGTEQFF. Here the CDR3 DNA reads TGTGCCAGCAGCCCCGGGACAGAGCAGTTCTTC.

The V gene is TRBV19, the J gene TRBJ1-5; tentatively, D is TRBD1 (6 bases). V lost 3 bases and J lost 4, with 10 bases in between. This CDR3 has 14 residues. Germline CDR1 reads LNHDA; CDR2 reads SQIVND (reference sequence). CDR3 nucleotides: TGTGCCAGTAGTATTCGGGACATAAATCAGCCCCAGCATTTT. It yields the protein CASSIRDINQPQHF.

The chain joins TRBV4-3 to TRBJ1-1; unclear D gene. V was shortened by 0 bases and J by 5 bases, with 16 bases between the two germline ends. Germline CDR1 and CDR2: LGHNA and YSLEER. The CDR3 runs 16 residues. The CDR3 coding sequence is TGCGCCAGCAGCCAAGATCCCAACGACCGGACGACTGAAGCTTTCTTT. Translating it yields CASSQDPNDRTTEAFF.

This sequence joins TRBV6-5 and TRBJ2-5, with 7 bases matching TRBD1. The CDR3 totals 12 residues. Germline assignment: CDR1 MNHEY and CDR2 SVGAGI. V lost 6 bases and J lost 5; bases outside the gene matches: 3. The CDR3 DNA reads TGTGCCAGCAGCCCACAGGGGGAGACCCAGTACTTC. It translates to CASSPQGETQYF.

This clone has only one observation. V and J are TRBV27 and TRBJ2-7; TRBD2 agrees at 10 bases. There are 14 residues in the CDR3. Germline V CDR1 and CDR2: MNHEY, SMNVEV (reference sequence). With 4 bases clipped from V and 1 base from J, the junction kept 1 base outside the gene matches. CDR3 in amino acids: CASSSAGGSYEQYF. CDR3 bases: TGTGCCAGCAGTTCAGCGGGAGGGTCCTACGAGCAGTACTTC.

The genes are TRBV19 and TRBJ2-1; 11 bases align to TRBD2. Germline values: CDR1 LNHDA, CDR2 SQIVND (reference sequence). The CDR3 has 20 amino acids. After removal of 5 bases from V and 2 bases from J, the junction contained 17 bases not matched to a gene. In DNA, the CDR3 is TGTGCCAGTAGTCTTCCTCCCGGGACTAGCGGCCTTCTCCCCTACAATGAGCAGTTCTTC. Protein sequence: CASSLPPGTSGLLPYNEQFF.

Worth noting for this clone: Within the sample, other DNA sequences also encode this same CDR3. The genes are TRBV28 and TRBJ2-7, with 8 nucleotides matching TRBD2. J lost 2 bases, V lost 6 bases, and 3 bases had no gene match. Germline V gene sequence: CDR1 MDHEN, CDR2 SYDVKM. CDR3 length: 13 residues. CDR3 DNA: TGTGCCAGCAGGCCGGGACTAGCCTACGAGCAGTACTTC. The encoded protein is CASRPGLAYEQYF.

The chain is built from TRBV6-6 and TRBJ2-2, with no clear D. V was clipped by 5 bases and J by 5 bases, with 12 bases between them. The CDR3 runs to 14 residues. The germline V gene has CDR1 MNHNY and CDR2 SVGAGI (reference sequence). As DNA, the CDR3 is TGTGCCAGCAGTACATCATACAGTACCGGGGAGCTGTTTTTT. Translated: CASSTSYSTGELFF.

V is TRBV5-1 and J is TRBJ2-1; 11 nucleotides agree with TRBD2. V shed 3 bases and J 8 bases; nucleotides not matched to a gene: 4. The CDR3 is 14 residues long. CDR1 and CDR2 (germline): SGHRS, YFSETQ. CDR3 nucleotides: TGCGCCAGCAGCTACACTAGCGGGAGCCATGAGCAGTTCTTC. Amino acid sequence: CASSYTSGSHEQFF.

The CDR3 spells CASRRIAGGSSYNEQFF. CDR3 DNA: TGCGCCAGCCGACGGATAGCGGGGGGTAGCTCCTACAATGAGCAGTTCTTC. V usage is TRBV5-1 and J usage is TRBJ2-1; 10 bases match TRBD2. V trimming: 7 bases; J trimming: 0 bases; junction bases outside the gene matches: 10. The CDR3 is 17 amino acids. CDR1 and CDR2 (germline): SGHRS, YFSETQ.

The chain has TRBV28 and TRBJ1-2; 7 bases match TRBD1. The CDR3 extends over 13 amino acids. Germline loops: CDR1 MDHEN, CDR2 SYDVKM. Germline trimming cut 6 bases from V and 2 bases from J; bases unmatched to any gene: 3. The CDR3 here is CASSGTENYGYTF. The CDR3 DNA follows: TGTGCCAGCAGCGGGACAGAGAACTATGGCTACACCTTC.

The V and J genes are TRBV27 and TRBJ1-5; 8 bases fit TRBD1. The CDR3 sequence is 15 residues long. In germline, CDR1 is MNHEY, CDR2 SMNVEV (reference sequence). Germline trimming cut 4 bases from V and 4 bases from J; bases unmatched to any gene: 6. CDR3 protein: CASSSQGAGNQPQHF. The CDR3 nucleotides are TGTGCCAGCAGTTCGCAGGGGGCTGGGAATCAGCCCCAGCATTTT.